The 9 T cell receptor beta chains below come from one sample, sequenced in a study of T-cell memory formation after mild COVID-19. In TCRdb, the 5' RACE reads were re-called with MiXCR into one record per CDR3 protein. The data contain 500,000 to 650,000 distinct CDR3 sequences, approximately 21% of them singletons. The source material was PBMCs or a T cell subset sorted from them (not recorded which). These receptors were obtained from an adult woman who had mild COVID-19 (a few samples of this study predate the infection). Cell type and time point are not known.

This sequence joins TRBV12-3 or TRBV12-4 and TRBJ1-6, with 7 bases lining up with TRBD1. The CDR3 is 12 amino acids. The ends lost 6 bases at V and 11 bases at J; junction bases unmatched: 4. The chain's CDR3 is CASSSGTAPLHF. DNA of the CDR3: TGTGCCAGCAGCTCCGGGACAGCACCCCTCCACTTT.

With regard to this clonotype: A read error may explain this, as a much larger clone is one base away. The CDR3 protein is CASSQEGEQFF. The CDR3, as DNA: TGTGCCAGCAGCCAAGAGGGTGAGCAGTTCTTC. The rearrangement links TRBV3-1 to TRBJ2-1; no clear D. The germline V gene has CDR1 LGHDT and CDR2 YNNKEL (reference sequence). V dropped 0 bases and J dropped 9 bases, with 3 bases sitting between them. This CDR3 is 11 amino acids long.

This clonotype was detected only a few times. This sequence joins TRBV11-2 and TRBJ1-1; D remains unclear. Trimming pared 1 base from V and 5 bases from J, leaving 11 bases between. The CDR3 is 14 amino acids. Germline V gene lookup returns CDR1 SGHAT and CDR2 FQNNGV. The CDR3 here is CASSLGNIGTEAFF. The CDR3 DNA is TGTGCCAGCAGCTTAGGGAATATCGGGACTGAAGCTTTCTTT.

This clonotype occurred a few times. J is TRBJ2-1 and V is TRBV7-9, with D maybe TRBD2 (6 bases). The germline V gene has CDR1 SEHNR and CDR2 FQNEAQ (reference sequence). V was pared by 5 bases and J by 6 bases, with 17 bases between. CDR3 size: 15 residues. The CDR3 region has the DNA TGTGCCAGCAGCCGGGGGAACGCGGCGTTCAATGAGCAGTTCTTC. Its protein product is CASSRGNAAFNEQFF. The full variable domain, with the rest looked up from reference TRBV7-9 and TRBJ2-1, is DTGVSQNPRHKITKRGQNVTFRCDPISEHNRLYWYRQTLGQGPEFLTYFQNEAQLEKSRLLSDRFSAERPKGSFSTLEIQRTEQGDSAMYLCASSRGNAAFNEQFFGPGTRLTVL.

In its sample, this clonotype was seen many times. The chain joins TRBV27 to TRBJ1-1; possibly TRBD1 for D (5 bases). CDR1 is MNHEY, CDR2 SMNVEV, per germline (reference sequence). This CDR3 has 13 residues. V was shortened by 8 bases and J by 2 bases, with 12 bases between the two germline ends. CDR3 DNA: TGTGCCAGCTTCGGGACGGCCAACACTGAAGCTTTCTTT. Its protein product is CASFGTANTEAFF.

The V and J genes are TRBV7-8 and TRBJ1-5, with D uncertain. The CDR3 has 16 amino acids. In germline, CDR1 is SGHVS, CDR2 FQNEAQ. Trimming took 5 bases from V and 2 from J, leaving 16 bases between them. CDR3 loop: CASSRGPGGGNQPQHF. CDR3 DNA sequence: TGTGCCAGCAGCCGAGGGCCGGGAGGTGGCAATCAGCCCCAGCATTTT. Full variable domain (rest looked up from reference TRBV7-8 and TRBJ1-5): GAGVSQSPRYKVAKRGQDVALRCDPISGHVSLFWYQQALGQGPEFLTYFQNEAQLDKSGLPSDRFFAERPEGSVSTLKIQRTQQEDSAVYLCASSRGPGGGNQPQHFGDGTRLSIL.

This clonotype was counted a few times. V gene TRBV5-1 combines with J gene TRBJ2-3, with 7 bases identical to TRBD1. The ends lost 6 bases at V and 2 bases at J; junction bases unmatched: 6. The CDR3 is 14 amino acids. From germline, CDR1 is SGHRS and CDR2 YFSETQ. DNA for the CDR3: TGCGCCAGCACCCGACAGGGATCCACAGATACGCAGTATTTT. Amino acid sequence: CASTRQGSTDTQYF.

CDR3 residues: CASSYDRPLGLSTDTQYF. The CDR3 nucleotides read TGTGCCAGCAGTTACGATCGTCCGCTGGGCCTTAGCACAGATACGCAGTATTTT. This chain uses TRBV6-5 with TRBJ2-3; D remains unclear. The CDR3 contains 18 residues. The V end was cut by 2 bases, the J end by 0 bases, with 18 bases between. The germline V gene encodes CDR1 MNHEY and CDR2 SVGAGI.

J is TRBJ1-2 and V is TRBV7-9; 8 bases map to TRBD1. CDR1 SEHNR and CDR2 FQNEAQ come from the germline V gene (reference sequence). With 0 bases clipped from V and 7 bases from J, the junction kept 1 base outside the gene matches. There are 13 residues in the CDR3. CDR3 bases: TGTGCCAGCAGCTTAGCGGACAGGGCTGGCTACACCTTC. Residues: CASSLADRAGYTF. The full variable domain, in which reference TRBV7-9 and TRBJ1-2 provide the parts outside the CDR3, is DTGVSQNPRHKITKRGQNVTFRCDPISEHNRLYWYRQTLGQGPEFLTYFQNEAQLEKSRLLSDRFSAERPKGSFSTLEIQRTEQGDSAMYLCASSLADRAGYTFGSGTRLTVV.